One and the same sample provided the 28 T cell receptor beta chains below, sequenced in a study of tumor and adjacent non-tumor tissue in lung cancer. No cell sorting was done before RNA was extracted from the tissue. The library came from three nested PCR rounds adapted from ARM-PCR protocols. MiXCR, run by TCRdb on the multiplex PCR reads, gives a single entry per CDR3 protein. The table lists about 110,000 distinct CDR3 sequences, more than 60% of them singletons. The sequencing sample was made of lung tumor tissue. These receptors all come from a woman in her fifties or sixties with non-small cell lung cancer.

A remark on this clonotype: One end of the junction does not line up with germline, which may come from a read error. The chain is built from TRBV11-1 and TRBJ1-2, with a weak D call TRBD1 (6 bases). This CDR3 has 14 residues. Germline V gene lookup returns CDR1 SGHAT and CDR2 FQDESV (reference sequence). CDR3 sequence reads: CASRSQGLLYGYTF. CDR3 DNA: TGTGCCAGCCGCTCACAGGGCCTGCTCTATGGTTACACCTTC. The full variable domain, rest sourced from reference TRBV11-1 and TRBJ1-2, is EAEVAQSPRYKITEKSQAVAFWCDPISGHATLYWYRQILGQGPELLVQFQDESVVDDSQLPKDRFSAERLKGVDSTLKIQPAELGDSAMYLCASRSQGLLYGYTFGSGTRLTVV.

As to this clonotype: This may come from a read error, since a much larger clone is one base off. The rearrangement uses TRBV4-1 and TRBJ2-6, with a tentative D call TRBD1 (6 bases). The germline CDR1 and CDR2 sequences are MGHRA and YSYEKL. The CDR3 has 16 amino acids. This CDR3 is CASSQEQGSGANLLTF. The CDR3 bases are TGCGCCAGCAGCCAAGAACAGGGCTCTGGGGCCAACCTCCTGACTTTC.

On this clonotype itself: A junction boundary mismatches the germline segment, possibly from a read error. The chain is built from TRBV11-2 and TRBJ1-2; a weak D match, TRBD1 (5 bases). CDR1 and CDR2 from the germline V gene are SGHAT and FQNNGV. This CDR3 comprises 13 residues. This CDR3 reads CASTITGGYDYTF. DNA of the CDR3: TGTGCCAGCACCATAACCGGGGGTTATGACTACACCTTC.

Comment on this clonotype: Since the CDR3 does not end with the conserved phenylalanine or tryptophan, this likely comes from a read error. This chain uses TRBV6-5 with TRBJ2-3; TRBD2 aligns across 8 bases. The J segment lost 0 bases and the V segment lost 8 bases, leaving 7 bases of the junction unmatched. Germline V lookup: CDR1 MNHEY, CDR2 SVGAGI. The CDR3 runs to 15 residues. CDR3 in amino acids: CASDVAGSSTDTQYL. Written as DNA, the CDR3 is TGTGCCAGCGATGTAGCGGGATCTAGCACAGATACGCAGTATTTA.

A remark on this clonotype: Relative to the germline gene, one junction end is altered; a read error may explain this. The CDR3 region has the DNA TGTGCCGGCAGCTTAGGGGTTAGTGGGAGGGGGGGGAATGAGCAGTTCTTC. Amino acid sequence: CAGSLGVSGRGGNEQFF. The chain carries TRBV11-2 and TRBJ2-1, with D maybe TRBD2 (7 bases). The germline gives CDR1 SGHAT, CDR2 FQNNGV. The CDR3 has 17 residues.

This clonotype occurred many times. CDR3 sequence reads: CASSLPGVNEKLFF. CDR3 in DNA: TGTGCCAGCAGCTTGCCAGGGGTTAATGAAAAACTGTTTTTT. This rearrangement joins TRBV5-5 to TRBJ1-4, with a tentative D call TRBD1 (6 bases). Germline V lookup: CDR1 SGHKS, CDR2 YYEKEE (reference sequence). Trimming removed 1 base from V and 4 bases from J, with 8 bases in between. The CDR3 loop spans 14 amino acids. Full variable domain (remainder filled in from reference TRBV5-5 and TRBJ1-4): DAGVTQSPTHLIKTRGQQVTLRCSPISGHKSVSWYQQVLGQGPQFIFQYYEKEERGRGNFPDRFSARQFPNYSSELNVNALLLGDSALYLCASSLPGVNEKLFFGSGTQLSVL.

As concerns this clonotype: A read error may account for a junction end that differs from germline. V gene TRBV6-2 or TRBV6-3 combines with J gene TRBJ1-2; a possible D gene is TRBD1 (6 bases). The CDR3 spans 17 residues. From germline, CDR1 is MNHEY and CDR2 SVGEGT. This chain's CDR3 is CASSLHAGDASNYGHTF. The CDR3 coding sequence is TGTGCCAGCAGTCTCCACGCAGGGGACGCCTCTAACTATGGCCACACCTTC.

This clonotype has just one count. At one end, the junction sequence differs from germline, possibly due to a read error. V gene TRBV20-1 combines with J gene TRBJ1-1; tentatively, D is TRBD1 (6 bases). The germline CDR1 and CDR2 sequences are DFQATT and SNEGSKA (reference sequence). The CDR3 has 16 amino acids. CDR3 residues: CNAREGGKAQNTEAFF. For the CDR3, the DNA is TGCAATGCTAGAGAGGGGGGCAAAGCCCAGAACACTGAAGCTTTCTTT.

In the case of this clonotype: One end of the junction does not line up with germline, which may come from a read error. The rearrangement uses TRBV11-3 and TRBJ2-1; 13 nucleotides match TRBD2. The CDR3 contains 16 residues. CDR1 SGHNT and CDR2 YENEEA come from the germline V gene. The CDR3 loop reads CDSSLGTSGKSNEQFF. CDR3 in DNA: TGTGACAGCAGCTTAGGGACTAGCGGGAAGAGCAATGAGCAGTTCTTC.

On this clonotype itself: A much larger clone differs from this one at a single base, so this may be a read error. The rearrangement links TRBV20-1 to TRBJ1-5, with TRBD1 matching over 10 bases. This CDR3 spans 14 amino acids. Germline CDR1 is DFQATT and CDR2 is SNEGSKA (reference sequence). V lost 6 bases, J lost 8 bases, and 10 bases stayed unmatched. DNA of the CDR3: TGCAGTGCGGGACAGGGGTACCTAAATAAGCCCCAGCATTTT. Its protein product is CSAGQGYLNKPQHF.

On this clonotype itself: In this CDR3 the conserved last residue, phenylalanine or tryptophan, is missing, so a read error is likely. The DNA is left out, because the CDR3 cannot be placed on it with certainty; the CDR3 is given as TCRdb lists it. This CDR3 reads CSAGQGSDSNQPHHL. The rearrangement links TRBV20-1 to TRBJ1-5; the DNA was not used to check the table's D call, TRBD1. The CDR3 numbers 15 amino acids, ends counted. The germline CDR1 and CDR2 sequences are DFQATT and SNEGSKA (reference sequence).

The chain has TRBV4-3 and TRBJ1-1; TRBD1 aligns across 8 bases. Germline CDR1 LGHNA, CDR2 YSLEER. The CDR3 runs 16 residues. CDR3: CTISPRRTGYGIEAFF. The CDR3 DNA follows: TGCACCATCAGCCCACGAAGGACAGGGTATGGCATTGAAGCTTTCTTT.

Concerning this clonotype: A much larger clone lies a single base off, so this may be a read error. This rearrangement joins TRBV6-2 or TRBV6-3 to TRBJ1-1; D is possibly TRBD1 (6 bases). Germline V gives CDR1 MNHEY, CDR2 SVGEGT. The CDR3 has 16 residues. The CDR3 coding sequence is TGTGCCAGCAATTACCTACGGGGGCGAGGGGACACTGAAGCTTTCTTT. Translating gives CASNYLRGRGDTEAFF.

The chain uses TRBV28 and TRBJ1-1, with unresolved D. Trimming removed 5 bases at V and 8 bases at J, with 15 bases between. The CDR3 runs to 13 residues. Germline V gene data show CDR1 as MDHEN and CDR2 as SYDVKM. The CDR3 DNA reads TGTGCCAGCAGTGTAGGTGAGCTTGTAGAAGCTTTCTTT. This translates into CASSVGELVEAFF.

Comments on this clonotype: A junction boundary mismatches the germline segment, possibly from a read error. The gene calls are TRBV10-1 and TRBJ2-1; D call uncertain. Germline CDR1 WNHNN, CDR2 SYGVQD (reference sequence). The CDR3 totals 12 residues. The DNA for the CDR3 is TGCGCTAGCAGTGGAAGTTACAATGAGCAGTTCTTC. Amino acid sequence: CASSGSYNEQFF.

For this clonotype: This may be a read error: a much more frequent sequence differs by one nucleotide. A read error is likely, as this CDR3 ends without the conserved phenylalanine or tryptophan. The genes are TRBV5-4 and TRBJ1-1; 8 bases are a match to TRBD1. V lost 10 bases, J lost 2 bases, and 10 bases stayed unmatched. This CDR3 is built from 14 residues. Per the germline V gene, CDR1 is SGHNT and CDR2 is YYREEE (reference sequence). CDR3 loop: CASTRGQGNTEAFI. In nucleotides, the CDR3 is TGTGCCTCAACCCGTGGACAGGGAAACACTGAAGCTTTCATT.

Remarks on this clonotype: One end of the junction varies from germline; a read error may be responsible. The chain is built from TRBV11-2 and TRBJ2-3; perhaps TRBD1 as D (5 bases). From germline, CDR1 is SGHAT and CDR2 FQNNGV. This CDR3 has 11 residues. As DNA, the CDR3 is TGTGCTAGCTGCTTAACAGGTACGCAGTATTTT. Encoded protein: CASCLTGTQYF.

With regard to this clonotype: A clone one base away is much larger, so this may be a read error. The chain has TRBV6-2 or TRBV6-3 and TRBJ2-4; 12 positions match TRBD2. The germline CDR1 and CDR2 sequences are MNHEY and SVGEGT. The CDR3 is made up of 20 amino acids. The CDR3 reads CASSSGLAGSFTLARNIQYF. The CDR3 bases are TGTGCCAGCAGTTCCGGACTAGCGGGGTCTTTTACGCTAGCCAGAAACATTCAGTACTTC.

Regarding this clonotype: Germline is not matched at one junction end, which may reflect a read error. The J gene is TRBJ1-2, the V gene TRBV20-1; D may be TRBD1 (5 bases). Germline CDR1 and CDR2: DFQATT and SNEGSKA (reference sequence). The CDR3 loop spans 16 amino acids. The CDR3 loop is CSARRDRTFSYYDYTF. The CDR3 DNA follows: TGCAGTGCCCGCAGAGACAGAACCTTCTCCTACTATGACTACACCTTC.

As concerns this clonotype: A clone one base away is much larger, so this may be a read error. CDR3 bases: TGTGCCAGCACCCTGGGGGGGACCCAGTACTTC. The encoded protein is CASTLGGTQYF. The chain employs TRBV12-3 or TRBV12-4 and TRBJ2-5; D possibly corresponds to TRBD2 (6 bases). Trimming stripped 7 bases from V and 7 bases from J, with 10 bases between. This CDR3 comprises 11 residues.

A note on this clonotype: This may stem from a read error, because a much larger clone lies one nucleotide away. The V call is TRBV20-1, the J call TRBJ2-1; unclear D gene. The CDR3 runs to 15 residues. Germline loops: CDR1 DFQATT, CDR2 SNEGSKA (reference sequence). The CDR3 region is CSDRDDHRSYNEQFF. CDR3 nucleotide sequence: TGCAGTGATAGAGATGACCACCGCTCCTACAATGAGCAGTTCTTC.

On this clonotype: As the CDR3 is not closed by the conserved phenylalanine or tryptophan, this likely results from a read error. CDR3 protein: CASSLAANTEAFL. The CDR3, as DNA: TGTGCCAGCAGCTTGGCCGCGAACACTGAAGCTTTCCTT. This rearrangement joins TRBV5-1 to TRBJ1-1; D gene uncertain. The germline V gene has CDR1 SGHRS and CDR2 YFSETQ. The CDR3 extends over 13 amino acids.

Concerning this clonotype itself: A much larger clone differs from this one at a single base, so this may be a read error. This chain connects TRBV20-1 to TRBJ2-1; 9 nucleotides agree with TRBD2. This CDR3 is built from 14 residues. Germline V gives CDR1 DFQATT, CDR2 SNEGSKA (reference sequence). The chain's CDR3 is CSARRLAEYNERFF. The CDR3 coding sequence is TGCAGTGCTAGAAGACTAGCGGAATACAATGAGCGGTTCTTC.

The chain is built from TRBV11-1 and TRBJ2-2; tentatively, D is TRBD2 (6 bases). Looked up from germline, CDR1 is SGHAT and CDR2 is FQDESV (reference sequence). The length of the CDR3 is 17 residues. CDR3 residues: CISSPRLEGESTGELFF. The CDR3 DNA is TGTATCAGCAGCCCGCGACTAGAGGGAGAATCCACCGGGGAGCTGTTTTTT.

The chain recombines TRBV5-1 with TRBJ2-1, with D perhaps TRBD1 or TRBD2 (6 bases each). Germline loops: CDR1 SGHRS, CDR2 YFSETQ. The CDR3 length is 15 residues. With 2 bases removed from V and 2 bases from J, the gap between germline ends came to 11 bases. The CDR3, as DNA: TGCGCCAGCAGCTTTACCGGGGGCCCCTACAATGAGCAGTTCTTC. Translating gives CASSFTGGPYNEQFF.

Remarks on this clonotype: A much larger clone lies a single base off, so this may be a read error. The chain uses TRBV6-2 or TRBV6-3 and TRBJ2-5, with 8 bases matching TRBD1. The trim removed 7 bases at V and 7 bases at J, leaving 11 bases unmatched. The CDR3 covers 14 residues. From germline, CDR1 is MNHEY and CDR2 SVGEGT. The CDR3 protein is CASKLTGDSGTQYF. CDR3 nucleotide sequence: TGTGCCAGCAAGCTGACAGGGGATTCCGGGACCCAGTACTTC.

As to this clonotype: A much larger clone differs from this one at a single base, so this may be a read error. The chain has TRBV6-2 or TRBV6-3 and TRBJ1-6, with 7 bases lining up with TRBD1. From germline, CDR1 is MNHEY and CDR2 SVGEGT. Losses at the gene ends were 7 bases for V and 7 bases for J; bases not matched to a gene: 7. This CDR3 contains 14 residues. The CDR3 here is CASKLTGINSPLHF. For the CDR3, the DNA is TGTGCCAGCAAGCTGACAGGGATAAATTCACCCCTCCACTTT.

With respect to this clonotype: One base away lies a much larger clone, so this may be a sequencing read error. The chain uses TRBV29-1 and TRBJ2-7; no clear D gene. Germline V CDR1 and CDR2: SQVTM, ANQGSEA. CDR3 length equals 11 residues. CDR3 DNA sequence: TGCAACGTTGAAAGTAGACGGGAGCAGTACTTC. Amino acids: CNVESRREQYF.